A selection of T cell receptor beta chains follows, all from one sample in a study of control samples from healthy donors and cancer patients. Profiled with immunoSEQ multiplex PCR; TCRdb holds only in-frame clones, not every one. The repertoire holds around 130,000 clones, with roughly 86% as singletons. The sequencing input was PBMCs. Every receptor here comes from a man aged 50 to 59 with head and neck cancer. Each CDR3 is given with its conserved first and last residue. D genes are given only for firm matches. Some rows have no size entry. The others give once, few or many, or a class for an expanded clone.

TRBJ2-1 | TRBD2 | few | TRBV10-1 | TGCGCCAGCCGATCGACTAGCGGAAACTACAATGAGCAGTTCTTC | CASRSTSGNYNEQFF
TRBJ2-1 | - | - | TRBV7-3 | TGTGCCAGCAGCTTTACATCCTACAATGAGCAGTTCTTC | CASSFTSYNEQFF
TRBJ2-7 | TRBD1 | - | TRBV12-5 | TGTGCTAGTGGTTTGGGGACAGGGCGAGGCGAGCAGTACTTC | CASGLGTGRGEQYF
TRBJ2-2 | TRBD1 | - | TRBV10-1 | TGCGCCAGCAGTTCAGGGGGCACGAACACCGGGGAGCTGTTTTTT | CASSSGGTNTGELFF
TRBJ2-3 | TRBD2 | - | TRBV3-1/TRBV3-2 | TGTGCCAGCAGCCCACGGGGGACCGGCGGAGGACTAGCGGGAGGGCCCGTGGCAGATACGCAGTATTTT | CASSPRGTGGGLAGGPVADTQYF
TRBJ2-1 | TRBD2 | - | TRBV5-4 | TGTGCCAGCAGCAACGGGGGGGCGGTCTACAATGAGCAGTTCTTC | CASSNGGAVYNEQFF
TRBJ2-3 | - | - | TRBV18 | TGTGCCAGCTCCAGAGGGGATACGCAGTATTTT | CASSRGDTQYF
TRBJ2-7 | - | - | TRBV7-9 | TGTGCCAGCAGCCCGCCGGGACGGAGCTCCTACGAGCAGTACTTC | CASSPPGRSSYEQYF
TRBJ1-3 | - | once | TRBV5-1 | TGCGCCAGCAGCGAAGGCTTTCTGGCTGGAAACACCATATATTTT | CASSEGFLAGNTIYF
TRBJ1-3 | TRBD1 | - | TRBV10-1 | TGCGCCAGCAGTCCCGGGACAGGGGCGGGAAACACCATATATTTT | CASSPGTGAGNTIYF
TRBJ2-5 | - | once | TRBV9 | TGTGCCAGCAGCGTCTCCGGGTTCTCCCCACAAGAGACCCAGTACTTC | CASSVSGFSPQETQYF
TRBJ2-1 | TRBD2 | - | TRBV24-1 | TGTGCCACCAGTGATTGGACTAGCGGAAACTACAATGAGCAGTTCTTC | CATSDWTSGNYNEQFF
TRBJ2-1 | - | - | TRBV7-2 | TGTGCCAGCAGCTTAAGCGGGTATTCCTACAATGAGCAGTTCTTC | CASSLSGYSYNEQFF
TRBJ1-4 | TRBD1 | - | TRBV10-2 | TGCGCCAGTTCGACGGCAGGGGGTAGTGAAAAACTGTTTTTT | CASSTAGGSEKLFF
TRBJ1-2 | - | few | TRBV6-1 | TGTGCCAGCAGTGAGAGAGGGGCTGGGAACTATGGCTACACCTTC | CASSERGAGNYGYTF
TRBJ1-1 | - | - | TRBV19 | TGTGCCAGTATCCCCATCGGGTTGAACACTGAAGCTTTCTTT | CASIPIGLNTEAFF
TRBJ1-2 | - | - | TRBV11-3 | TGTGCCAGCAGCTCGCACTCAGGGCACTCATTCTTATATGGCTACACCTTC | CASSSHSGHSFLYGYTF
TRBJ2-7 | TRBD2 | - | TRBV7-6 | TGTGCCAGCCCCTTTAGCGGGAGCCACGAGCAGTACTTC | CASPFSGSHEQYF
TRBJ2-7 | - | - | TRBV27 | TGTGCCAGCAGTTACCGCCAGGGCGGCGAGCAGTACTTC | CASSYRQGGEQYF
TRBJ2-7 | - | - | TRBV29-1 | TGCAGCCCAGGGGGGACAGCCCAAAAGGGGTCCTACGAGCAGTACTTC | CSPGGTAQKGSYEQYF
TRBJ2-1 | - | - | TRBV28 | TGTGCCAGCAGCCCCCCCCCGACAGGCCGCCCATACAATGAGCAGTTCTTC | CASSPPPTGRPYNEQFF
TRBJ1-2 | TRBD1 | - | TRBV29-1 | TGCAGCGCTTACAGGGGAACTCTCTATGGCTACACCTTC | CSAYRGTLYGYTF
TRBJ2-5 | - | few | TRBV5-4 | TGTGCCAGCAGCCCCACTCTCACTGGACAGACCTCCCAAGAGACCCAGTACTTC | CASSPTLTGQTSQETQYF
TRBJ2-1 | TRBD1 | - | TRBV9 | TGTGCCAGCAGCGGGACAGGTGACTACAATGAGCAGTTCTTC | CASSGTGDYNEQFF
TRBJ2-2 | TRBD1 | once | TRBV19 | TGTGCCAGTAGTACCCAGGGGGAAACTACCGGGGAGCTGTTTTTT | CASSTQGETTGELFF
TRBJ1-1 | - | - | TRBV20-1 | TGCAGTGCTGGTGAGACACCTATGAACACTGAAGCTTTCTTT | CSAGETPMNTEAFF
TRBJ1-2 | - | - | TRBV9 | TGTGCCAGCAGCGTAGGGTTTGGCTACACCTTC | CASSVGFGYTF
TRBJ2-7 | TRBD1 | - | TRBV7-2 | TGTGCCAGCAGCAGACAGGGGGCGCCTGACGAGCAGTACTTC | CASSRQGAPDEQYF
TRBJ1-4 | - | - | TRBV4-1 | TGCGCCAGCAGCTCGGGACACACTAATGAAAAACTGTTTTTT | CASSSGHTNEKLFF
TRBJ2-1 | - | - | TRBV12-3/TRBV12-4 | TGTGCCAGCAGTCTCCTCCACGTAAATGAGCAGTTCTTC | CASSLLHVNEQFF
TRBJ2-7 | - | - | TRBV2 | TGTGCCAGCAGTGAACGGGGTACAGTCTTGCAATCCTACGAGCAGTACTTC | CASSERGTVLQSYEQYF
TRBJ1-1 | TRBD1 | once | TRBV28 | TGTGCCAGCAGTTTAGTCGGGACAGGGGGCGCAGGCACTGAAGCTTTCTTT | CASSLVGTGGAGTEAFF
TRBJ1-6 | - | few | TRBV7-9 | TGTGCCAGCAGCTTAGAGAGGGGGGCCGGTTCTAATTCACCCCTCCACTTT | CASSLERGAGSNSPLHF
TRBJ2-2 | - | - | TRBV11-3 | TGTGCCAGCAGCTTAGAAGGAGGCTTCACCGGGGAGCTGTTTTTT | CASSLEGGFTGELFF
TRBJ1-1 | TRBD1 | - | TRBV5-1 | TGCGCCAGCCGACAGGGAACGAGCACTGAAGCTTTCTTT | CASRQGTSTEAFF
TRBJ1-4 | TRBD1 | medium-sized | TRBV6-5 | TGTGCCAGCAGTTTCGGGACAGGAGGGACTAATGAAAAACTGTTTTTT | CASSFGTGGTNEKLFF
TRBJ2-1 | - | - | TRBV5-4 | TGTGCCAGCAGCTCCGGGACCTCAGGCTACAATGAGCAGTTCTTC | CASSSGTSGYNEQFF
TRBJ2-7 | - | once | TRBV29-1 | TGCAGCGTACCCCAGGGTAGCGAGCAGTACTTC | CSVPQGSEQYF
TRBJ2-3 | - | - | TRBV7-2 | TGTGCCAGCAGCTCGACTACGCAGTATTTT | CASSSTTQYF
TRBJ1-1 | - | - | TRBV5-4 | TGTGCCAGCAGCTTGGTGACAGGTGAAGCTTTCTTT | CASSLVTGEAFF
TRBJ1-1 | TRBD1 | few | TRBV2 | TGTGCCAGCAGAGTGACAGGGCCTGAAGCTTTCTTT | CASRVTGPEAFF
TRBJ1-1 | - | few | TRBV14 | TGTGCCAGCAGCCAACACCGGGGCGACGGGAGGACTGAAGCTTTCTTT | CASSQHRGDGRTEAFF
TRBJ1-1 | - | - | TRBV5-4 | TGTGCCAGCAGCTTGAGACGGGAGAACGCTGAAGCTTTCTTT | CASSLRRENAEAFF
TRBJ1-1 | TRBD1 | - | TRBV5-4 | TGTGCCAGCAGCTCCGGACAGGGAAACACTGAAGCTTTCTTT | CASSSGQGNTEAFF
TRBJ2-2 | TRBD1 | - | TRBV7-9 | TGTGCCAGCAGGACAGGGTACCGGGAGCTGTTTTTT | CASRTGYRELFF